This T cell receptor beta chain originates from a study of CD8+ T cells in alopecia areata. Per germline, CDR1 SGHRS and CDR2 YFSETQ. This CDR3 region has 12 residues. With 7 bases removed from V and 3 bases from J, the gap between germline ends came to 11 bases. This clone was seen a few times. Treatment described: oral pan-JAK inhibitor, 5-10 mg twice daily. cDNA serving as the sequencing template came from extracted, reverse transcribed RNA. Only in-frame clones appear in the TCRdb table, and some are missing; sequencing was by immunoSEQ multiplex PCR. The sample includes 210,000 or so clones, approximately 65% of them seen just once.

The sequencing used CD4+ T cells sorted from blood, collected at approximately week 44, from a patient treated with tofacitinib. This TCR was sampled from a human donor with alopecia areata. The J gene is TRBJ2-7, the V gene TRBV5-1; D may be TRBD1 (7 bases). CDR3 amino acids: CASAGGIYEQYF. The CDR3 bases are TGCGCCAGCGCAGGGGGGATCTACGAGCAGTACTTC.